This TCR beta chain derives from a study of blood T cell repertoires in COVID-19. Study-level background: COVID-19 samples collected from the United States, Italy and Spain covered acute and convalescent phases.

As handled by the study authors: Reference gene primer amplification gave estimated nucleated cell counts. Sequencing used immunoSEQ multiplex PCR; TCRdb keeps in-frame clones, though not all of them. That table furnishes V, J and clone size, whereas the DNA furnished D and trimming. Of approximately 300,000 clones listed, 85% were seen once; the top ten hold under 2%. In assigning cohorts, the study relied on participant-reported clinical history. The CDR3 is made up of 14 amino acids. J lost 5 bases, V lost 1 base, and 2 bases had no gene match. Germline V gene lookup returns CDR1 MGHRA and CDR2 YSYEKL.

The receptor's source is a woman aged 30 to 39 who had been exposed to COVID-19. This chain uses TRBV4-1 with TRBJ1-1, with 9 bases aligning to TRBD1. The specimen was PBMCs or T cells enriched from blood (not recorded which). Here the CDR3 DNA reads TGCGCCAGCAGCCAAGGGACAGGGGCGACTGAAGCTTTCTTT. This sequence encodes CASSQGTGATEAFF.